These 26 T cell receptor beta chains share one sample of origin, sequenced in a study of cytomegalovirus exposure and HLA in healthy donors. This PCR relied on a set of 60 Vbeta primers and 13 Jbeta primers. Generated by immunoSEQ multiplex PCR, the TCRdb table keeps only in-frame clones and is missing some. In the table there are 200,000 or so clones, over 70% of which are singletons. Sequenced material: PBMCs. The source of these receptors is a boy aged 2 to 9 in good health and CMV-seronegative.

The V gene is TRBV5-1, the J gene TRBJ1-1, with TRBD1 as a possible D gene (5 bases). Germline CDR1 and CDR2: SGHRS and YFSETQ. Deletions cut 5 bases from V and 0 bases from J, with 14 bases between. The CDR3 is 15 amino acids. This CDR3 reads CASRLDSLMNTEAFF. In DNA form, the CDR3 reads TGCGCCAGCAGACTCGACAGCTTGATGAACACTGAAGCTTTCTTT.

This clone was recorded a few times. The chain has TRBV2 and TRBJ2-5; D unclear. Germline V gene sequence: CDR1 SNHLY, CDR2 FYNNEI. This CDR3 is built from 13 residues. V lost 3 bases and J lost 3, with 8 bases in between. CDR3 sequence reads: CASSDGLEETQYF. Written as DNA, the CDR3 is TGTGCCAGCAGTGATGGGCTCGAAGAGACCCAGTACTTC.

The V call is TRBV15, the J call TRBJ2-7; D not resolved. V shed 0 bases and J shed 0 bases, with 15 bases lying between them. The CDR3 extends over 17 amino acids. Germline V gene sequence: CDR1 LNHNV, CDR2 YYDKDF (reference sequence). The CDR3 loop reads CATSREGAGSSSYEQYF. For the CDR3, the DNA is TGTGCCACCAGCAGAGAAGGTGCAGGATCGAGCTCCTACGAGCAGTACTTC.

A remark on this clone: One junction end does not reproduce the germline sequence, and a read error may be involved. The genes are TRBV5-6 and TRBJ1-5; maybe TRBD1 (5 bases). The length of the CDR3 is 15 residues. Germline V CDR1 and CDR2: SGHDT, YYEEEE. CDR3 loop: CASSPWGSSNRPQHF. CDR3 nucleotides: TGTGCCAGCAGCCCTTGGGGCAGTAGCAATCGGCCCCAGCATTTT.

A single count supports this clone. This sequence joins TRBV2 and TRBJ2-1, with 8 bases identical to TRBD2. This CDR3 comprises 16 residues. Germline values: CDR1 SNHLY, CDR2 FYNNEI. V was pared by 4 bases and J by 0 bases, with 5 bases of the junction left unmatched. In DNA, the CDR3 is TGTGCCAGCAGTGGGACTAGCAGGAGCTCCTACAATGAGCAGTTCTTC. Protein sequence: CASSGTSRSSYNEQFF.

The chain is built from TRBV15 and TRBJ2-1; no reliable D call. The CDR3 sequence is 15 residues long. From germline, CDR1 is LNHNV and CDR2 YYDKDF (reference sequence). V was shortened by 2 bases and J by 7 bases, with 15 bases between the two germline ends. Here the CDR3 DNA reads TGTGCCACCAGCAGACCCCGGAAGGCCAGGAATGAGCAGTTCTTC. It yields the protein CATSRPRKARNEQFF.

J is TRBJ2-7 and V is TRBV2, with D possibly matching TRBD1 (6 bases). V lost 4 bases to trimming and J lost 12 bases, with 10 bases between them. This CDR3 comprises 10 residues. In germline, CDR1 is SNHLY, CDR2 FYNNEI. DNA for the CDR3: TGTGCCAGCAGTGCCAGGGGTTTGTACTTC. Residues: CASSARGLYF.

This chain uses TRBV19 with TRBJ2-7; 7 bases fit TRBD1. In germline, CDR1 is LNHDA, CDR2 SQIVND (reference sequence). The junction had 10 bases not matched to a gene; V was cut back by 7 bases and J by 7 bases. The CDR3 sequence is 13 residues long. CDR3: CASTTGQSLEQYF. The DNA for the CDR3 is TGTGCCAGTACCACGGGACAGAGCCTTGAGCAGTACTTC.

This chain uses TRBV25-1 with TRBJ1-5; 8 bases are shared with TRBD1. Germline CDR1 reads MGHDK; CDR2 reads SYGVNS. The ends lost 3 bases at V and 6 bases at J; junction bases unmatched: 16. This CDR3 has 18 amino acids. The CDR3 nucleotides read TGTGCCAGCAGTGATTTGGGCAGGGGGCGCAAGATCGGTCAGCCCCAGCATTTT. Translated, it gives CASSDLGRGRKIGQPQHF. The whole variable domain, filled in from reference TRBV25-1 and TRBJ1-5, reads EADIYQTPRYLVIGTGKKITLECSQTMGHDKMYWYQQDPGMELHLIHYSYGVNSTEKGDLSSESTVSRIRTEHFPLTLESARPSHTSQYLCASSDLGRGRKIGQPQHFGDGTRLSIL.

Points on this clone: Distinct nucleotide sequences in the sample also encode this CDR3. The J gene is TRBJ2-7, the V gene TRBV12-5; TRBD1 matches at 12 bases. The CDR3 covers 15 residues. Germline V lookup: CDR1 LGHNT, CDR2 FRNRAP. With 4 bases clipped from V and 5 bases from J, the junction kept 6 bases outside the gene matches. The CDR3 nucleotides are TGTGCTAGTGGTTCCCGGGACAGGGGGCGCAACGAGCAGTACTTC. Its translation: CASGSRDRGRNEQYF.

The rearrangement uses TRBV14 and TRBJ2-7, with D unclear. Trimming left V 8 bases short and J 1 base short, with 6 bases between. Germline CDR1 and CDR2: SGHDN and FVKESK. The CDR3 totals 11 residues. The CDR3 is CASSRSYEQYF. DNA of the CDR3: TGTGCCAGCTCTAGATCCTACGAGCAGTACTTC.

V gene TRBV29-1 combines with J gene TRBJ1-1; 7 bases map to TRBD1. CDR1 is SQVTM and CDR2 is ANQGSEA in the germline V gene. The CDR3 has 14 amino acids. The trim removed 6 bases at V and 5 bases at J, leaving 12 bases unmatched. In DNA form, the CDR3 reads TGCAGCGTCGGGGCAGGGGGTGGTAGGACTGAAGCTTTCTTT. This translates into CSVGAGGGRTEAFF.

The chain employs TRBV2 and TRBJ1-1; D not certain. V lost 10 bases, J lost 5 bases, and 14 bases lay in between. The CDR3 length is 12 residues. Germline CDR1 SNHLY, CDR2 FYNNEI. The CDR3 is CATSEVGTEAFF. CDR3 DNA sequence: TGTGCCACCTCGGAGGTAGGAACTGAAGCTTTCTTT.

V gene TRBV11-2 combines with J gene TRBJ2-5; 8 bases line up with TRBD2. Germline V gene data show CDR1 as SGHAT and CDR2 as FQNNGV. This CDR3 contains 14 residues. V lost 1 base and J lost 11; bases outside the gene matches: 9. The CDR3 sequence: CASSLGDRGGEQYF. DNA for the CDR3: TGTGCCAGCAGCTTAGGGGACCGGGGGGGAGAGCAGTACTTC.

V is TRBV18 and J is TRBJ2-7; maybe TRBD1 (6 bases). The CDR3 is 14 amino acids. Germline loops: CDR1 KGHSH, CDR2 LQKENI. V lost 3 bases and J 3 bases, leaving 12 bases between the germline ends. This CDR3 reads CASSPRTEGYEQYF. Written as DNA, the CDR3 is TGTGCCAGCTCACCTCGGACAGAGGGCTACGAGCAGTACTTC.

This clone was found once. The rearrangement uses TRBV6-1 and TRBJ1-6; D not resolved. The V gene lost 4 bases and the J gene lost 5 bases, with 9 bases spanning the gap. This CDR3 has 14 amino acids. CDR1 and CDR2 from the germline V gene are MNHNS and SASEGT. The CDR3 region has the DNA TGTGCCAGCAGTGCCTACTTCAATAATTCACCCCTCCACTTT. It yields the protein CASSAYFNNSPLHF.

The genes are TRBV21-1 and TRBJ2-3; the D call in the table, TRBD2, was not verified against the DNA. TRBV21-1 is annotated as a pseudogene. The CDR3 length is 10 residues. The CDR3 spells CQLLTDTQYF. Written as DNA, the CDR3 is TGCCAACTCCTGACAGATACGCAGTATTTT.

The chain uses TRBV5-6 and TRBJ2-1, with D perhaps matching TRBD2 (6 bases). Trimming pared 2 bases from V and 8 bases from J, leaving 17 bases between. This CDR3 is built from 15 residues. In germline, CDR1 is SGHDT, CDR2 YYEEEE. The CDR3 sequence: CASSFGTVPWDEQFF. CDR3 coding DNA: TGTGCCAGCAGCTTCGGGACTGTCCCGTGGGATGAGCAGTTCTTC. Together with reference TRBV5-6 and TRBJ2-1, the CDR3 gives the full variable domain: DAGVTQSPTHLIKTRGQQVTLRCSPKSGHDTVSWYQQALGQGPQFIFQYYEEEERQRGNFPDRFSGHQFPNYSSELNVNALLLGDSALYLCASSFGTVPWDEQFFGPGTRLTVL.

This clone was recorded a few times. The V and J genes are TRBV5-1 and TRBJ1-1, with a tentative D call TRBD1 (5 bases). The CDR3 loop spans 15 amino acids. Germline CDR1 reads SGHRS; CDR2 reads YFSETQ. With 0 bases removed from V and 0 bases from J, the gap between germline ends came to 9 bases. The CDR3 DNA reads TGCGCCAGCAGCTTGGAGCAGGGCATGAACACTGAAGCTTTCTTT. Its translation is CASSLEQGMNTEAFF.

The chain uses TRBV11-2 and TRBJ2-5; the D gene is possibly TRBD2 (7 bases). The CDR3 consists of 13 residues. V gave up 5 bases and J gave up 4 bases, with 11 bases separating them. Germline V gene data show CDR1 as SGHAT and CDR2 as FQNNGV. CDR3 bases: TGTGCCAGCAGCAAGGGGGGGTCAGAGACCCAGTACTTC. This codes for CASSKGGSETQYF.

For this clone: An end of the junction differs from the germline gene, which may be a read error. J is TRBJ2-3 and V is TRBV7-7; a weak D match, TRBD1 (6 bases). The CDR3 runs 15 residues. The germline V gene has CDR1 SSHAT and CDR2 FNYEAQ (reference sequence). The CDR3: CASSLETGCTDTQYF. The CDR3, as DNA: TGTGCTAGCAGCTTAGAGACAGGATGCACAGATACGCAGTATTTT. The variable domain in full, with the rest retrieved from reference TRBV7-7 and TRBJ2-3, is GAGVSQSPRYKVTKRGQDVTLRCDPISSHATLYWYQQALGQGPEFLTYFNYEAQPDKSGLPSDRFSAERPEGSISTLTIQRTEQRDSAMYRCASSLETGCTDTQYFGPGTRLTVL.

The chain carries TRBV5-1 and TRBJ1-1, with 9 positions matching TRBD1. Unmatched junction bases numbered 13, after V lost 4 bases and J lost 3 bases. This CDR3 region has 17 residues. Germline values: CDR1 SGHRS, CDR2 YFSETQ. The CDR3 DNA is TGCGCCAGCAGCAAGGGAGGGACAGGGAGTATCTACACTGAAGCTTTCTTT. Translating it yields CASSKGGTGSIYTEAFF.

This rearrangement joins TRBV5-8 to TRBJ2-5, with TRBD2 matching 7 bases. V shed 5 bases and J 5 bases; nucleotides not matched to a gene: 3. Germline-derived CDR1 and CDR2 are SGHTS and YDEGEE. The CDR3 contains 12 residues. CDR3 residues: CASRGGLETQYF. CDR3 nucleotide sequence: TGTGCCAGCAGGGGAGGGCTGGAGACCCAGTACTTC.

CDR3 loop: CASSLSRGNTIYF. The CDR3 region has the DNA TGTGCCAGCAGTTTAAGTCGGGGGAACACCATATATTTT. J is TRBJ1-3 and V is TRBV27; maybe TRBD1 (5 bases). The CDR3 contains 13 residues. V shed 2 bases and J shed 7 bases, with 9 bases lying between them. CDR1 is MNHEY, CDR2 SMNVEV, per germline (reference sequence).

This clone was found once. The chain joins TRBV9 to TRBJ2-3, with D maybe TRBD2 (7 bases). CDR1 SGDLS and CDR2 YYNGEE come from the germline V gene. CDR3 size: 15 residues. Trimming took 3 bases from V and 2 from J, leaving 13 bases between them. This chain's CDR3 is CASSEGGGVTDTQYF. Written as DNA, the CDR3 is TGTGCCAGCAGCGAGGGGGGGGGAGTCACAGATACGCAGTATTTT.

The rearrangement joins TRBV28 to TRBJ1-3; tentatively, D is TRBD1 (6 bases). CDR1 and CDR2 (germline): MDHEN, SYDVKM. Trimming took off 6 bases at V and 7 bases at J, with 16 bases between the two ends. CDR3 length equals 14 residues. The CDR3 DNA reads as TGTGCCAGCAGGGGCGGAGAAACAGGGAACACCATATATTTT. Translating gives CASRGGETGNTIYF.